The 29 T cell receptor beta chains below come from one sample, sequenced in a study of control samples from healthy donors and cancer patients. The data were produced by immunoSEQ multiplex PCR, yet TCRdb's version contains in-frame clones alone and is incomplete. The profile shows under 450,000 clones, 80% to 95% of them singletons. The sample consisted of PBMCs. These receptors all stem from a man aged 40-50 years with head and neck cancer.

The chain couples TRBV19 to TRBJ2-7, with TRBD1 matching 7 bases. Germline V CDR1 and CDR2: LNHDA, SQIVND (reference sequence). Trimming cost V 5 bases and J 6 bases; bases outside gene matches: 10. This CDR3 region has 14 residues. DNA of the CDR3: TGTGCCAGTAGTCCATATTCCGGGACAGTCGAGCAGTACTTC. Translating gives CASSPYSGTVEQYF.

On this clone: Different DNA sequences within this sample yield the same CDR3. This chain links TRBV5-1 with TRBJ1-1; the D gene is possibly TRBD1 (5 bases). Trimming left V 0 bases short and J 3 bases short, with 6 bases between. There are 13 residues in the CDR3. Germline V gene data show CDR1 as SGHRS and CDR2 as YFSETQ. This CDR3 reads CASSLGRDTEAFF. CDR3 in DNA: TGCGCCAGCAGCTTGGGCAGGGACACTGAAGCTTTCTTT.

The gene calls are TRBV28 and TRBJ2-3; D ambiguous. The CDR3 runs to 14 residues. The germline CDR1 and CDR2 sequences are MDHEN and SYDVKM. V lost 3 bases and J lost 0, with 7 bases in between. DNA for the CDR3: TGTGCCAGCAGTTTCTTTGGGAGCACAGATACGCAGTATTTT. Residues: CASSFFGSTDTQYF.

The V call is TRBV19, the J call TRBJ1-3; D remains ambiguous. Germline V gene data show CDR1 as LNHDA and CDR2 as SQIVND (reference sequence). Between the trimmed V and J ends, which lost 2 bases and 4 bases, there was a span of 24 bases. This CDR3 has 19 amino acids. CDR3 in DNA: TGTGCCAGTAGTATATCCTCTCGACATTCGGCTCCGGCAGGAAACACCATATATTTT. It is translated as CASSISSRHSAPAGNTIYF.

The CDR3 reads CASSGRTSSNSPLHF. The CDR3, as DNA: TGTGCCAGCAGCGGACGGACAAGTTCGAATTCACCCCTCCACTTT. V gene TRBV9 combines with J gene TRBJ1-6; D is possibly TRBD1 (5 bases). CDR1 is SGDLS and CDR2 is YYNGEE in the germline V gene. CDR3 length equals 15 residues. The V end was cut by 3 bases, the J end by 7 bases, with 14 bases between.

This clone was picked up one time. V usage is TRBV11-3 and J usage is TRBJ1-3, with D possibly matching TRBD1 (6 bases). This CDR3 comprises 15 residues. Germline V gene lookup returns CDR1 SGHNT and CDR2 YENEEA. The ends were cut back, 1 base at V and 2 bases at J, with 9 bases in the middle. The CDR3 spells CASSLGGTPGNTIYF. CDR3 sequence (DNA): TGTGCCAGCAGCTTAGGCGGGACACCTGGAAACACCATATATTTT.

The rearrangement joins TRBV12-5 to TRBJ1-3; D possibly corresponds to TRBD1 (5 bases). The DNA end favors TRBJ2-2, so the J call may be wrong. CDR1 LGHNT and CDR2 FRNRAP come from the germline V gene. This CDR3 spans 16 amino acids. The CDR3 region is CASGFSVTVQPGELFF. Written as DNA, the CDR3 is TGTGCTAGTGGTTTTTCGGTGACAGTCCAACCCGGGGAGCTGTTTTTT.

The V and J genes are TRBV7-6 and TRBJ1-2, with D perhaps matching TRBD1 (5 bases). The V and J ends lost 5 bases and 8 bases respectively, with 18 bases between them. There are 14 residues in the CDR3. CDR1 SGHVS and CDR2 FNYEAQ come from the germline V gene. The CDR3 DNA reads as TGTGCCAGCAGCCCCAACCGCCAGGGAAACGGCTACACCTTC. Amino acids: CASSPNRQGNGYTF.

This chain uses TRBV5-5 with TRBJ2-1; no clear D gene. Germline loops: CDR1 SGHKS, CDR2 YYEKEE (reference sequence). The CDR3 extends over 16 amino acids. V lost 1 base, J lost 0 bases, and 11 bases lay in between. CDR3 in amino acids: CASSLPYSGSYNEQFF. CDR3 in DNA: TGTGCCAGCAGCTTGCCCTACTCTGGCTCCTACAATGAGCAGTTCTTC. Complete variable domain (other parts from reference TRBV5-5 and TRBJ2-1): DAGVTQSPTHLIKTRGQQVTLRCSPISGHKSVSWYQQVLGQGPQFIFQYYEKEERGRGNFPDRFSARQFPNYSSELNVNALLLGDSALYLCASSLPYSGSYNEQFFGPGTRLTVL.

This clone was detected a few times. The V call is TRBV5-6, the J call TRBJ2-7; 8 bases match TRBD1. The J segment lost 2 bases and the V segment lost 4 bases, leaving 11 bases of the junction unmatched. Germline assignment: CDR1 SGHDT and CDR2 YYEEEE. This CDR3 region has 16 residues. The chain's CDR3 is CASSQSVGQATYEQYF. CDR3 DNA: TGTGCCAGCAGCCAATCTGTGGGACAGGCCACCTACGAGCAGTACTTC. The full variable domain, rest sourced from reference TRBV5-6 and TRBJ2-7, is DAGVTQSPTHLIKTRGQQVTLRCSPKSGHDTVSWYQQALGQGPQFIFQYYEEEERQRGNFPDRFSGHQFPNYSSELNVNALLLGDSALYLCASSQSVGQATYEQYFGPGTRLTVT.

The CDR3 protein is CASSLAEMNTEAFF. CDR3 sequence (DNA): TGTGCCAGCAGCTTAGCAGAGATGAACACTGAAGCTTTCTTT. The chain carries TRBV11-2 and TRBJ1-1; no definite D call. V was pared by 1 base and J by 0 bases, with 6 bases between. The CDR3 is made up of 14 amino acids. CDR1 is SGHAT and CDR2 is FQNNGV in the germline V gene. Filled out from reference TRBV11-2 and TRBJ1-1, the complete variable domain reads EAGVAQSPRYKIIEKRQSVAFWCNPISGHATLYWYQQILGQGPKLLIQFQNNGVVDDSQLPKDRFSAERLKGVDSTLKIQPAKLEDSAVYLCASSLAEMNTEAFFGQGTRLTVV.

The genes are TRBV27 and TRBJ2-7; 9 bases align to TRBD1. V shed 6 bases and J 3 bases; nucleotides not matched to a gene: 6. Germline CDR1 MNHEY, CDR2 SMNVEV (reference sequence). The CDR3 contains 14 residues. This chain's CDR3 is CASRRGTGLYEQYF. CDR3 coding DNA: TGTGCCAGCAGGCGAGGGACAGGGCTCTACGAGCAGTACTTC.

The gene calls are TRBV29-1 and TRBJ1-1; D is undetermined. Germline values: CDR1 SQVTM, CDR2 ANQGSEA. The ends were cut back, 5 bases at V and 1 base at J, with 11 bases in the middle. The CDR3 is 13 residues long. This CDR3 reads CSVRRVENTEAFF. CDR3 coding DNA: TGCAGCGTTCGGAGGGTCGAGAACACTGAAGCTTTCTTT. The full variable domain, with the rest looked up from reference TRBV29-1 and TRBJ1-1, is SAVISQKPSRDICQRGTSLTIQCQVDSQVTMMFWYRQQPGQSLTLIATANQGSEATYESGFVIDKFPISRPNLTFSTLTVSNMSPEDSSIYLCSVRRVENTEAFFGQGTRLTVV.

The chain has TRBV3-1 (or the pseudogene TRBV3-2) and TRBJ1-5; 7 positions match TRBD1. This CDR3 region has 16 residues. J gave up 2 bases and V 5 bases, and 9 bases lay outside the gene matches. Germline V gene data show CDR1 as LGHDT and CDR2 as YNNKEL (reference sequence). The CDR3 DNA is TGTGCCAGCAGCGACAGGGTAGGGGACGGCAATCAGCCCCAGCATTTT. The encoded protein is CASSDRVGDGNQPQHF.

This chain uses TRBV27 with TRBJ2-7; 8 nucleotides agree with TRBD1. The germline CDR1 and CDR2 sequences are MNHEY and SMNVEV (reference sequence). The CDR3 is 15 amino acids. Unmatched junction bases numbered 8, after V lost 7 bases and J lost 0 bases. The DNA for the CDR3 is TGTGCCAGCAAGTACCAGGGGGCGAGCTCCTACGAGCAGTACTTC. It encodes CASKYQGASSYEQYF.

The V call is TRBV6-2 or TRBV6-3, the J call TRBJ1-6; D is ambiguous. The V and J ends lost 0 bases and 14 bases respectively, with 11 bases between them. Germline loops: CDR1 MNHEY, CDR2 SVGEGT. This CDR3 comprises 13 residues. This chain's CDR3 is CASSYSVGIALHF. CDR3 coding DNA: TGTGCCAGCAGTTACTCGGTTGGCATCGCCCTCCACTTT.

The chain joins TRBV28 to TRBJ1-2; the D gene is possibly TRBD1 (6 bases). Trimming stripped 2 bases from V and 8 bases from J, with 15 bases between. There are 14 residues in the CDR3. Looked up from germline, CDR1 is MDHEN and CDR2 is SYDVKM. The chain's CDR3 is CASSLGDGGRGYTF. The CDR3 nucleotides read TGTGCCAGCAGTTTAGGGGACGGGGGCAGGGGCTACACCTTC.

The rearrangement joins TRBV11-2 to TRBJ2-7, with D perhaps matching TRBD1 (5 bases). The CDR3 totals 14 residues. Per the germline V gene, CDR1 is SGHAT and CDR2 is FQNNGV. V lost 5 bases and J lost 3, with 14 bases in between. CDR3 in DNA: TGTGCCAGCAGCCTGGGGCATGAGAGCTACGAGCAGTACTTC. Its protein product is CASSLGHESYEQYF.

The chain combines TRBV5-1 with TRBJ2-2; D uncertain. The CDR3 is made up of 16 amino acids. The germline V gene has CDR1 SGHRS and CDR2 YFSETQ. Trimming removed 4 bases at V and 0 bases at J, with 13 bases between. The CDR3 nucleotides are TGCGCCAGCAGCCCCGGGCGTAGAGCGAACACCGGGGAGCTGTTTTTT. Amino acids: CASSPGRRANTGELFF.

The CDR3 here is CASSYPLAGEAFF. The CDR3, as DNA: TGTGCCAGCAGTTACCCGCTGGCTGGTGAAGCTTTCTTT. The chain couples TRBV6-5 to TRBJ1-1, with D unresolved. The length of the CDR3 is 13 residues. Trimming stripped 2 bases from V and 7 bases from J, with 11 bases between. Per the germline V gene, CDR1 is MNHEY and CDR2 is SVGAGI.

The chain has TRBV27 and TRBJ2-1; D uncertain. CDR3 length equals 15 residues. With 3 bases removed from V and 4 bases from J, the gap between germline ends came to 13 bases. In germline, CDR1 is MNHEY, CDR2 SMNVEV (reference sequence). This CDR3 reads CASSFSPPRYNEQFF. CDR3 DNA: TGTGCCAGCAGTTTCTCTCCTCCCCGTTACAATGAGCAGTTCTTC.

The chain uses TRBV5-1 and TRBJ2-7; perhaps TRBD1 as D (6 bases). The CDR3 length is 14 residues. Germline lookup yields CDR1 SGHRS and CDR2 YFSETQ. V lost 4 bases and J lost 3, with 14 bases in between. CDR3 amino acids: CASSRDKGDYEQYF. In DNA form, the CDR3 reads TGCGCCAGCAGCCGGGACAAGGGGGACTACGAGCAGTACTTC. The full variable domain, completed using reference TRBV5-1 and TRBJ2-7, is KAGVTQTPRYLIKTRGQQVTLSCSPISGHRSVSWYQQTPGQGLQFLFEYFSETQRNKGNFPGRFSGRQFSNSRSEMNVSTLELGDSALYLCASSRDKGDYEQYFGPGTRLTVT.

In nucleotides, the CDR3 is TGTGCCAGCAGCTTAACCTACAGGGACGAGCAGTACTTC. Translation gives CASSLTYRDEQYF. The gene calls are TRBV7-3 and TRBJ2-7, with a weak D call TRBD1 (6 bases). The CDR3 is made up of 13 amino acids. V was clipped by 0 bases and J by 5 bases, with 8 bases between them. Germline V gives CDR1 SGHTA, CDR2 FQGTGA. Looking up the rest from reference TRBV7-3 and TRBJ2-7 gives the full variable domain: GAGVSQTPSNKVTEKGKYVELRCDPISGHTALYWYRQSLGQGPEFLIYFQGTGAADDSGLPNDRFFAVRPEGSVSTLKIQRTERGDSAVYLCASSLTYRDEQYFGPGTRLTVT.

The rearrangement links TRBV13 to TRBJ2-1; 7 positions match TRBD2. V lost 3 bases to trimming and J lost 2 bases; unmatched junction nucleotides: 4. The CDR3 totals 15 residues. Germline CDR1 PRHDT, CDR2 FYEKMQ (reference sequence). The CDR3: CASSFSGITYNEQFF. The CDR3 DNA is TGTGCCAGCAGCTTCAGCGGGATAACCTACAATGAGCAGTTCTTC.

This chain uses TRBV7-3 with TRBJ2-3, with a weak D call TRBD2 (6 bases). The V end was cut by 5 bases, the J end by 2 bases, with 14 bases between. CDR1 is SGHTA, CDR2 FQGTGA, per germline. The CDR3 runs 15 residues. This CDR3 is CASSPRAGYTDTQYF. As DNA, the CDR3 is TGTGCCAGCAGCCCACGGGCGGGGTACACAGATACGCAGTATTTT.

The rearrangement joins TRBV6-5 to TRBJ2-3, with 10 bases aligning to TRBD2. Germline loops: CDR1 MNHEY, CDR2 SVGAGI. The ends lost 8 bases at V and 7 bases at J; junction bases unmatched: 9. This CDR3 has 14 residues. This chain's CDR3 is CASSGSGGAYTQYF. The DNA of the CDR3 is TGTGCCAGCTCCGGCAGCGGGGGGGCCTATACGCAGTATTTT.

The chain joins TRBV7-9 to TRBJ2-7, with D possibly TRBD2 on 5 matching bases. CDR3 size: 16 residues. The V gene's germline CDR1 is SEHNR and CDR2 FQNEAQ (reference sequence). V dropped 5 bases and J dropped 2 bases, with 19 bases sitting between them. The CDR3: CASSPPTGGPAYEQYF. The CDR3 DNA sequence: TGTGCCAGCAGCCCGCCGACGGGCGGGCCAGCCTACGAGCAGTACTTC.

As DNA, the CDR3 is TGTGCCAGCAGCCGAAGGACAGGTGGGGAGACCCAGTACTTC. Translation gives CASSRRTGGETQYF. The chain carries TRBV7-8 and TRBJ2-5; TRBD1 agrees at 7 bases. Germline CDR1 and CDR2: SGHVS and FQNEAQ. V was pared by 5 bases and J by 5 bases, with 8 bases of the junction left unmatched. The CDR3 totals 14 residues.

CDR3 in DNA: TGTGCCAGCAGTCGTTCAGGGGGCCTCAATCAGCCCCAGCATTTT. Protein sequence: CASSRSGGLNQPQHF. This rearrangement joins TRBV6-5 to TRBJ1-5; 8 bases are a match to TRBD1. After removal of 5 bases from V and 3 bases from J, the junction contained 6 bases not matched to a gene. The germline gives CDR1 MNHEY, CDR2 SVGAGI. The CDR3 runs 15 residues.